This TCR beta chain was observed in a study of cytomegalovirus exposure and HLA in healthy donors. General observations from the study: The classifier reportedly diagnosed cytomegalovirus status with high sensitivity and specificity. Researchers catalogued 160 or so TCR beta chains as cytomegalovirus-associated.

Produced via immunoSEQ multiplex PCR; TCRdb's table is partial and in-frame only. This sample has fewer than 140,000 clones, with about 88% found just once. The study drew the donors from its roughly 120-subject validation cohort, separate from the approximately 700-subject first cohort. With respect to this clone: Its antigen is still unknown.

Germline V gives CDR1 SNHLY, CDR2 FYNNEI. V was clipped by 0 bases and J by 0 bases, with 14 bases between them. The CDR3 length is 18 residues. Source material: PBMCs. This receptor was identified in a woman under 30 in good health and CMV-seropositive. V and J are TRBV2 and TRBJ2-2; weak D call: TRBD2 (6 bases). The CDR3 here is CASSEAGAGNANTGELFF. The CDR3 DNA follows: TGTGCCAGCAGTGAAGCAGGGGCGGGGAACGCGAACACCGGGGAGCTGTTTTTT.